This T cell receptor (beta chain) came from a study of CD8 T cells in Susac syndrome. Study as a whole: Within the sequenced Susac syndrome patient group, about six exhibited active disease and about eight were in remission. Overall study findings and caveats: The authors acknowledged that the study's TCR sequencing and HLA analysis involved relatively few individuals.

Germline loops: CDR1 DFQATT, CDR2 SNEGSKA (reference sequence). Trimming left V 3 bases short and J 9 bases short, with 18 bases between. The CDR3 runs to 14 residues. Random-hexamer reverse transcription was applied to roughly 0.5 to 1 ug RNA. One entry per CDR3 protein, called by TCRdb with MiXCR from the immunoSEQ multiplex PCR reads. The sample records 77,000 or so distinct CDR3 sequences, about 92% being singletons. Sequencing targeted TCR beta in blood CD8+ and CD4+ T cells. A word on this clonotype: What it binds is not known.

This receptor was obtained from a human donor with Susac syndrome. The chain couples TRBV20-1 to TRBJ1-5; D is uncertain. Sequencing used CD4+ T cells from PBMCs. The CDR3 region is CSASSGASLAPQHF. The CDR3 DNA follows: TGCAGTGCTAGTTCGGGTGCTTCGTTGGCGCCCCAGCATTTT.